The clone carrying this T cell receptor (beta chain) turned up a few times. These data originate in a study of response to subunit inactivated influenza vaccine. TCRdb passed the RT-PCR reads through MiXCR, listing each CDR3 protein once. The data hold roughly 700,000 distinct CDR3 sequences, with roughly 13% observed a single time. This specimen was PBMCs from blood, taken 14 to 15 days before vaccination. The sequence came from a man aged 50 or older who received an inactivated influenza vaccine.

The CDR3, as DNA: TGCAGTGGGGCTCCTTCCAAAAACATTCAGTACTTC. It yields the protein CSGAPSKNIQYF. This chain links TRBV20-1 with TRBJ2-4; no clear D. Between the trimmed V and J ends, which lost 7 bases and 2 bases, there was a span of 9 bases. This CDR3 has 12 residues. Per germline, CDR1 DFQATT and CDR2 SNEGSKA (reference sequence).